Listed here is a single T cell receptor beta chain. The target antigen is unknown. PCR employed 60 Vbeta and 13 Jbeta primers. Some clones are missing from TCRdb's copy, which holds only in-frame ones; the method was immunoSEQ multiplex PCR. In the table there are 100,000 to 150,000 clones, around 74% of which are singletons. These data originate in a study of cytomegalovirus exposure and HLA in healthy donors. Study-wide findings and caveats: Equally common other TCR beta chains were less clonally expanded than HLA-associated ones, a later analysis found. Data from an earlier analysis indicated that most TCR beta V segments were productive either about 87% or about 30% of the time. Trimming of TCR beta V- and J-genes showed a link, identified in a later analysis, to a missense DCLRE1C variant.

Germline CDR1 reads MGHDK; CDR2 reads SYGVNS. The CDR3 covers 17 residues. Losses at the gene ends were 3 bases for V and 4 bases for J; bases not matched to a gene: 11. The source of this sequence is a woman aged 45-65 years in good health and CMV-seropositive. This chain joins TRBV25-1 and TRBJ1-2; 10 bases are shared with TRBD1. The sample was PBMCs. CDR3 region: CASSERDRGWAGYGYTF. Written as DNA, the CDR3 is TGTGCCAGCAGTGAGCGGGACAGGGGCTGGGCGGGCTATGGCTACACCTTC.